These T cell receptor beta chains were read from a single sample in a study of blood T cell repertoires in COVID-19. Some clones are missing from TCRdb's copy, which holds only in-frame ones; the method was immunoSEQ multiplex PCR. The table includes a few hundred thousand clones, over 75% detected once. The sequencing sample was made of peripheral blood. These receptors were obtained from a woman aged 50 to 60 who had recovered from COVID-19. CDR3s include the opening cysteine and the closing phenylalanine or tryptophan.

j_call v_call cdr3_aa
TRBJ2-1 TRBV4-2 CASSQYSTSPNEQFF
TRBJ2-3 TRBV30 CAWKVTSGSTDTQYF
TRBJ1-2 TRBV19 CASTPTGTGRYGYTF
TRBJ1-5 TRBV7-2 CASSQGARWSNQPQHF
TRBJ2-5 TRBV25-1 CATRTSGQETQYF
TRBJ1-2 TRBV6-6 CASSPEVYYGYTF
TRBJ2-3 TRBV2 CASSRQGMEDTQYF
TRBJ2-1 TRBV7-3 CASSPNSGTYNEQFF
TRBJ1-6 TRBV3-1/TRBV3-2 CASNTRGGNSPLHF
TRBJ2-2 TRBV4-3 CASSQGAGVLRGELFF
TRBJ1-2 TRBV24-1 CATSEGQGQGYTF
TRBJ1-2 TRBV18 CASSHGQDYGYTF
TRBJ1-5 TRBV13 CASTIHGVAGGNQPQHF
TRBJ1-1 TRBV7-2 CASSTRTENTEAFF
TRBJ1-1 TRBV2 CASIRARDTEAFF